Given below is one TCR beta chain in context. The data were produced by immunoSEQ multiplex PCR, yet TCRdb's version contains in-frame clones alone and is incomplete. The table has about 4,000 clones, 69% seen once. Busulfan-fludarabine conditioning, marrow transplant, and cyclophosphamide on days +3 and +4 were administered. This record belongs to a study of T cells after posttransplantation cyclophosphamide. Germline-derived CDR1 and CDR2 are LGHNA and YSLEER. Deletions cut 0 bases from V and 5 bases from J, with 13 bases between. The CDR3 runs 15 residues. The sequence was collected from a female patient between 35 and 55 years old who received an allogeneic stem cell transplant from a related donor, was CMV-positive, and had no GVHD. Some T cells may have come from the graft donor. The chain has TRBV4-3 and TRBJ1-2, with D perhaps matching TRBD1 (6 bases). Specimen: CD8+ T cells sorted from PBMCs, collected 1162 days after allogeneic stem cell transplant with posttransplant cyclophosphamide. The CDR3 is CASSQDPRTAYGYTF. CDR3 nucleotide sequence: TGCGCCAGCAGCCAAGATCCGAGGACAGCGTATGGCTACACCTTC.